This T cell receptor (beta chain) was sequenced in a study of CD8 T cells in Susac syndrome. General study results and limits: As acknowledged by the study, its TCR sequencing and HLA analysis included a relatively small number of individuals.

Controls matched for sex and age were healthy donors. RNA was extracted with the RNeasy kit, and a quantity of roughly 0.5 to 1 ug was reverse transcribed using random hexamers. Amplification of TCR beta CDR3 was carried out by immunoSEQ multiplex PCR, which covered 54 Vbeta and 13 Jbeta segments. TCRdb reanalysed the immunoSEQ multiplex PCR reads using MiXCR and keeps one entry per CDR3 protein. Here the sample spans more than 75,000 distinct CDR3 sequences, about 94% being singletons. This clonotype has a single count. The antigen is not known. This CDR3 contains 16 residues. Germline CDR1 reads MNHNY; CDR2 reads SVGAGI (reference sequence). V lost 3 bases, J lost 1 base, and 15 bases lay in between.

Sequenced input: CD8+ T cells from PBMCs. The receptor was isolated from a human donor in good health. The gene calls are TRBV6-6 and TRBJ1-1; possibly TRBD1 for D (6 bases). The DNA of the CDR3 is TGTGCCAGCAGTTATGGACCCGGGACAAGGAACACTGAAGCTTTCTTT. This gives the protein CASSYGPGTRNTEAFF.